This T cell receptor (beta chain) was profiled in a study of CD4+ T cells in melanoma. Study-wide results and limits: Reportedly, melanoma neoantigen-specific CD4+ T cells showed varied differentiation states. CD8+ T cell, macrophage and B cell function reportedly correlated with neoantigen-specific CD4+ T cells.

Points on this clone: What it binds is unknown.

The data were produced by immunoSEQ multiplex PCR, yet TCRdb's version contains in-frame clones alone and is incomplete. Of 14,000 to 15,000 clones listed, about 60% are singletons. Trimming removed 1 base from V and 5 bases from J, with 6 bases in between. Germline assignment: CDR1 SGHNT and CDR2 YYREEE (reference sequence). CDR3 length equals 13 residues. Sequencing was carried out using cells from a culture (not recorded whether cultured in vitro). The rearrangement joins TRBV5-4 to TRBJ1-4; unclear D gene. This TCR came from a human donor with melanoma. The CDR3 DNA sequence: TGTGCCAGCAGCTTGTCCCTAAATGAAAAACTGTTTTTT. Its protein product is CASSLSLNEKLFF.